This T cell receptor (beta chain) was sequenced in a study of blood T cell repertoires in COVID-19. Study-level background: Nucleic acid was either cDNA or gDNA, and it came from T cells, B-cell-depleted T cells, or PBMCs.

Sequencing used immunoSEQ multiplex PCR; TCRdb keeps in-frame clones, though not all of them. The repertoire has just over 650,000 clones, more than 80% of them found once; the top ten carry approximately 0.25%. Per germline, CDR1 MGHRA and CDR2 YSYEKL. The CDR3 has 13 residues. J was trimmed by 9 bases and V by 3 bases; bases with no gene match: 5. The TCR originated in a woman younger than 35 with acute or convalescent COVID-19. The J gene is TRBJ2-1, the V gene TRBV4-1; 7 bases align to TRBD2. Sequenced: peripheral blood. The CDR3 nucleotides read TGCGCCAGCAGCCACTCCAGGGAGGGTGAGCAGTTCTTC. Its translation: CASSHSREGEQFF.